These 17 T cell receptor beta chains were sequenced from one sample in a study of blood T cell repertoires in COVID-19. This table comes from immunoSEQ multiplex PCR, and its TCRdb copy is limited to in-frame clones, with some not included. This sample carries 150,000 or so clones, approximately 80% of them seen once, and the ten largest clones take approximately 13%. The sample was PBMCs or T cells enriched from blood (not recorded which). The source is a woman aged 55-70 years who had recovered from COVID-19.

This clone came up a few times. This chain links TRBV18 with TRBJ2-7; D is perhaps TRBD1 (5 bases). The germline V and J ends were trimmed by 2 bases and 3 bases, with 14 bases remaining between them. CDR1 and CDR2 (germline): KGHSH, LQKENI. The CDR3 totals 15 residues. The CDR3 DNA reads TGTGCCAGCTCACCAGAAAAGACAGAGTACTACGAGCAGTACTTC. The encoded protein is CASSPEKTEYYEQYF.

This chain links TRBV7-3 with TRBJ1-6; maybe TRBD1 (5 bases). CDR1 is SGHTA and CDR2 is FQGTGA in the germline V gene. V lost 2 bases and J lost 6, with 8 bases in between. The CDR3 length is 14 residues. CDR3 protein: CASSLSGFNSPLHF. The CDR3, as DNA: TGTGCCAGCAGCTTATCAGGGTTTAATTCACCCCTCCACTTT.

The chain links TRBV11-2 to TRBJ1-1, with D tentatively TRBD1 (5 bases). V was pared by 3 bases and J by 8 bases, with 13 bases between. This CDR3 comprises 13 residues. The germline V gene encodes CDR1 SGHAT and CDR2 FQNNGV. In DNA, the CDR3 is TGTGCCAGCAGCTTTACAGGAACGTGGGAAGCTTTCTTT. Encoded protein: CASSFTGTWEAFF.

This clone has only one observation. The gene calls are TRBV29-1 and TRBJ1-1; 8 nucleotides line up with TRBD1. Germline V gene lookup returns CDR1 SQVTM and CDR2 ANQGSEA. V was pared by 6 bases and J by 7 bases, with 13 bases of the junction left unmatched. The CDR3 is made up of 14 amino acids. DNA for the CDR3: TGCAGCGTAATTGCGGACAGGGACGTATATGAAGCTTTCTTT. As protein: CSVIADRDVYEAFF.

V gene TRBV11-2 combines with J gene TRBJ2-1; D remains ambiguous. V lost 5 bases and J 8 bases, leaving 13 bases between the germline ends. The CDR3 is 13 residues long. Germline V gene lookup returns CDR1 SGHAT and CDR2 FQNNGV. The CDR3 DNA follows: TGTGCCAGCAGCCCCCGATTGAGGTATGAGCAGTTCTTC. This codes for CASSPRLRYEQFF.

The rearrangement links TRBV19 to TRBJ1-1; no definite D call. Looked up from germline, CDR1 is LNHDA and CDR2 is SQIVND (reference sequence). V lost 10 bases to trimming and J lost 3 bases, with 6 bases between them. This CDR3 is 10 amino acids long. CDR3 bases: TGTGCCAACCGGGACACTGAAGCTTTCTTT. The encoded protein is CANRDTEAFF. Full variable domain (remainder filled in from reference TRBV19 and TRBJ1-1): DGGITQSPKYLFRKEGQNVTLSCEQNLNHDAMYWYRQDPGQGLRLIYYSQIVNDFQKGDIAEGYSVSREKKESFPLTVTSAQKNPTAFYLCANRDTEAFFGQGTRLTVV.

This chain uses TRBV11-2 with TRBJ1-2, with 9 bases lining up with TRBD1. The V segment lost 1 base and the J segment 7 bases; nucleotides outside the gene matches: 4. This CDR3 contains 14 residues. Germline V lookup: CDR1 SGHAT, CDR2 FQNNGV. CDR3 bases: TGTGCCAGCAGCTTAGGACAGGGGGTGACTGGCTACACCTTC. Residues: CASSLGQGVTGYTF.

The chain employs TRBV5-1 and TRBJ2-2, with 7 positions matching TRBD1. CDR3 length: 14 amino acids. Germline lookup yields CDR1 SGHRS and CDR2 YFSETQ. J gave up 7 bases and V 5 bases, and 8 bases lay outside the gene matches. The CDR3 bases are TGCGCCAGCAGTCGGGACAGCGAAGGCGGGGAGCTGTTTTTT. Translated, it gives CASSRDSEGGELFF.

The V gene is TRBV6-1, the J gene TRBJ2-7; D call uncertain. Germline loops: CDR1 MNHNS, CDR2 SASEGT. The V end lost 2 bases, the J end lost 3 bases, and 11 bases lay between the germline ends. CDR3 length: 14 amino acids. The CDR3 loop is CASSESGRYYEQYF. The CDR3 bases are TGTGCCAGCAGTGAATCCGGCAGGTACTACGAGCAGTACTTC.

CDR3 sequence (DNA): TGCGCCAGCAGCATCACGACAGGGGGTGGGGAGACCCAGTACTTC. Protein sequence: CASSITTGGGETQYF. The J gene is TRBJ2-5, the V gene TRBV5-1; 9 positions agree with TRBD1. Germline CDR1 and CDR2: SGHRS and YFSETQ. This CDR3 spans 15 amino acids. After removal of 4 bases from V and 5 bases from J, the junction contained 9 bases not matched to a gene.

The CDR3 sequence: CASSLLETGKVEAFF. CDR3 DNA sequence: TGTGCCAGCAGCCTACTGGAGACAGGGAAGGTTGAAGCTTTCTTT. The chain has TRBV11-2 and TRBJ1-1, with 7 bases aligning to TRBD1. V shed 5 bases, J shed 7 bases, and the junction held 13 bases outside the gene matches. CDR1 is SGHAT, CDR2 FQNNGV, per germline. This CDR3 comprises 15 residues.

The V call is TRBV5-1, the J call TRBJ1-1, with D perhaps TRBD1 (6 bases). V lost 4 bases and J lost 4, with 17 bases in between. The germline V gene encodes CDR1 SGHRS and CDR2 YFSETQ. CDR3 length: 15 amino acids. The DNA of the CDR3 is TGCGCCAGCAGCAGTACAGGGAGCCGAAGCACTGAAGCTTTCTTT. It specifies CASSSTGSRSTEAFF. The whole variable domain, remainder taken from reference TRBV5-1 and TRBJ1-1, is KAGVTQTPRYLIKTRGQQVTLSCSPISGHRSVSWYQQTPGQGLQFLFEYFSETQRNKGNFPGRFSGRQFSNSRSEMNVSTLELGDSALYLCASSSTGSRSTEAFFGQGTRLTVV.

Written as DNA, the CDR3 is TGTGCCAGCAGGCCGACAGGGGGTGGAAACACCATATATTTT. This sequence encodes CASRPTGGGNTIYF. The genes are TRBV27 and TRBJ1-3; 9 bases are a match to TRBD1. The V gene's germline CDR1 is MNHEY and CDR2 SMNVEV (reference sequence). The CDR3 is 14 amino acids. Trimming removed 6 bases from V and 3 bases from J; junction bases left unmatched: 3.

This chain connects TRBV5-6 to TRBJ1-6; D not certain. This CDR3 has 16 amino acids. Germline CDR1 and CDR2: SGHDT and YYEEEE. V gave up 1 base and J gave up 0 bases, with 8 bases separating them. CDR3: CASSLTKGSYNSPLHF. The CDR3 DNA is TGTGCCAGCAGCTTGACTAAAGGCTCCTATAATTCACCCCTCCACTTT. Based on the CDR3 plus reference TRBV5-6 and TRBJ1-6, the full variable domain is DAGVTQSPTHLIKTRGQQVTLRCSPKSGHDTVSWYQQALGQGPQFIFQYYEEEERQRGNFPDRFSGHQFPNYSSELNVNALLLGDSALYLCASSLTKGSYNSPLHFGNGTRLTVT.

This chain links TRBV18 with TRBJ1-2; D gene ambiguous. Between the trimmed V and J ends, which lost 6 bases and 9 bases, there was a span of 17 bases. Germline CDR1 reads KGHSH; CDR2 reads LQKENI. The CDR3 is 13 residues long. Here the CDR3 reads CASSVRGDYSYTF. The CDR3 coding sequence is TGTGCCAGCTCGGTACGCGGTGATTATAGCTACACCTTC.

The table lists this clone with a count of one. This rearrangement joins TRBV5-1 to TRBJ1-6; possible D gene TRBD1, 5 bases. CDR1 and CDR2 from the germline V gene are SGHRS and YFSETQ. CDR3 length equals 13 residues. V lost 5 bases and J 6 bases, leaving 9 bases between the germline ends. In DNA, the CDR3 is TGCGCCAGCAGGGGGGAGGTTAATTCACCCCTCCACTTT. This encodes CASRGEVNSPLHF.

The gene calls are TRBV19 and TRBJ1-2; the D gene is possibly TRBD1 (5 bases). Trimming pared 10 bases from V and 2 bases from J, leaving 29 bases between. The germline V gene has CDR1 LNHDA and CDR2 SQIVND (reference sequence). CDR3 length: 18 amino acids. CDR3: CATLPAGQWGESNYGYTF. CDR3 DNA sequence: TGTGCCACCCTCCCGGCGGGCCAATGGGGGGAGTCAAACTATGGCTACACCTTC. The whole variable domain, remainder taken from reference TRBV19 and TRBJ1-2, is DGGITQSPKYLFRKEGQNVTLSCEQNLNHDAMYWYRQDPGQGLRLIYYSQIVNDFQKGDIAEGYSVSREKKESFPLTVTSAQKNPTAFYLCATLPAGQWGESNYGYTFGSGTRLTVV.